This passage covers 7 T cell receptor beta chains from one sample sequenced in a study of blood T cell repertoires in COVID-19. Using immunoSEQ multiplex PCR, the repertoire was profiled, and TCRdb retains in-frame clones only, with some absent. The sample records 150,000 to 170,000 clones, 84% being singletons. Sequencing was performed on PBMCs or T cells enriched from blood (not recorded which). The receptors shown here come from a man in his fifties who had recovered from COVID-19.

This clone has only one observation. This rearrangement joins TRBV2 to TRBJ2-3, with TRBD2 matching 7 bases. V was clipped by 2 bases and J by 0 bases; unmatched bases: 5. Germline V gene sequence: CDR1 SNHLY, CDR2 FYNNEI. The CDR3 loop spans 16 amino acids. Written as DNA, the CDR3 is TGTGCCAGCAGTGAACAGCGCGGGGGAAGCACAGATACGCAGTATTTT. Translated: CASSEQRGGSTDTQYF.

The V call is TRBV7-2, the J call TRBJ2-1, with TRBD2 identical over 11 bases. The trim removed 1 base at V and 4 bases at J, leaving 6 bases unmatched. The CDR3 has 17 amino acids. The germline CDR1 and CDR2 sequences are SGHTA and FQGNSA. The CDR3 DNA is TGTGCCAGCAGCTTAGTATTAGCGGGGGGGCTTTACAATGAGCAGTTCTTC. Translation: CASSLVLAGGLYNEQFF.

The chain carries TRBV4-3 and TRBJ1-2; tentative D call: TRBD1 (5 bases). The length of the CDR3 is 15 residues. Trimming stripped 0 bases from V and 0 bases from J, with 8 bases between. Per the germline V gene, CDR1 is LGHNA and CDR2 is YSLEER. The CDR3 DNA is TGCGCCAGCAGCCAAGAGTGGGACTCTAACTATGGCTACACCTTC. This codes for CASSQEWDSNYGYTF.

This clone was recorded only once. This chain connects TRBV12-3 or TRBV12-4 to TRBJ2-1; 10 nucleotides agree with TRBD2. The V segment lost 8 bases and the J segment 6 bases; nucleotides outside the gene matches: 4. CDR3 length: 13 residues. The CDR3 reads CASQRGGRNEQFF. CDR3 nucleotides: TGTGCCAGCCAGCGGGGGGGCCGCAATGAGCAGTTCTTC.

The chain has TRBV7-2 and TRBJ2-5, with 8 bases fitting TRBD1. Germline V gives CDR1 SGHTA, CDR2 FQGNSA. V lost 5 bases to trimming and J lost 5 bases; unmatched junction nucleotides: 10. The CDR3 contains 15 residues. The CDR3 spells CASSPQGAAIETQYF. The CDR3 DNA follows: TGTGCCAGCAGCCCCCAGGGGGCCGCGATTGAGACCCAGTACTTC.

The chain has TRBV4-3 and TRBJ1-1; TRBD1 matches 8 bases. The CDR3 covers 18 residues. Germline V gives CDR1 LGHNA, CDR2 YSLEER. With V trimmed by 1 base and J by 0 bases, 10 bases remained unmatched. The CDR3 region has the DNA TGCGCCAGCAGCCAAGGAACTCCGGGACAGGCAGTGAACACTGAAGCTTTCTTT. The encoded protein is CASSQGTPGQAVNTEAFF.

The chain couples TRBV2 to TRBJ1-1; 12 bases are a match to TRBD1. From germline, CDR1 is SNHLY and CDR2 FYNNEI. CDR3 length: 18 amino acids. After removal of 4 bases from V and 3 bases from J, the junction contained 12 bases not matched to a gene. The CDR3 spells CASSASGGQGALDTEAFF. Here the CDR3 DNA reads TGTGCCAGCAGTGCGAGTGGGGGACAGGGGGCATTGGACACTGAAGCTTTCTTT.